The 23 T cell receptor beta chains below come from one sample, sequenced in a study of cytomegalovirus exposure and HLA in healthy donors. Primers included in the PCR were 60 Vbeta and 13 Jbeta primers. Assay: immunoSEQ multiplex PCR; the TCRdb copy retains only in-frame clones and omits some. The sample holds 100,000 to 150,000 clones. The sequenced sample was PBMCs. These receptors all stem from a woman between 35 and 50 years old in good health and CMV-seropositive.

V and J are TRBV27 and TRBJ1-1; 8 positions match TRBD1. CDR1 and CDR2 from the germline V gene are MNHEY and SMNVEV (reference sequence). This CDR3 has 17 residues. Trimming at V came to 5 bases and at J to 5 bases, leaving 16 bases not matched to a gene. The CDR3 bases are TGTGCCAGCAGTCCGTGGACAGGGAGAGGATGGGAGACTGAAGCTTTCTTT. Its translation: CASSPWTGRGWETEAFF.

As to this clone: At one end the junction does not follow the germline gene, possibly because of a read error. The chain recombines TRBV15 with TRBJ2-7; 7 bases fit TRBD1. Germline V gives CDR1 LNHNV, CDR2 YYDKDF (reference sequence). The CDR3 is made up of 12 amino acids. The CDR3 sequence is CATSVGQDPLNF. The DNA for the CDR3 is TGTGCCACCAGCGTAGGACAGGACCCCCTGAACTTC.

The chain links TRBV6-5 to TRBJ2-2, with a possible D match to TRBD1 (6 bases). The CDR3 has 16 residues. Between the trimmed V and J ends, which lost 4 bases and 6 bases, there was a span of 18 bases. The germline CDR1 and CDR2 sequences are MNHEY and SVGAGI. The CDR3, as DNA: TGTGCCAGCAGTTCCCTCAACAGGGCTCTGGCCGGGGAGCTGTTTTTT. It yields the protein CASSSLNRALAGELFF.

The chain links TRBV30 to TRBJ2-5, with a weak D call TRBD2 (6 bases). The V and J ends lost 8 bases and 4 bases respectively, with 14 bases between them. The CDR3 runs to 12 residues. In germline, CDR1 is GTSNPN, CDR2 SVGIG (reference sequence). For the CDR3, the DNA is TGTGCCCGATCACGGAGGGGAGAGACCCAGTACTTC. Protein sequence: CARSRRGETQYF.

Of note for this clone: The CDR3 does not close with the conserved phenylalanine or tryptophan, likely indicating a read error. The genes are TRBV6-5 and TRBJ2-7, with 8 nucleotides matching TRBD1. This CDR3 contains 15 residues. The trim removed 5 bases at V and 6 bases at J, leaving 12 bases unmatched. CDR1 and CDR2 (germline): MNHEY, SVGAGI. The CDR3 bases are TGTGCCAGCAGTGCCGTGGACAGGGATCTACGCGAGCAGTACCTC. Translation: CASSAVDRDLREQYL.

The genes are TRBV5-1 and TRBJ2-1, with 11 bases fitting TRBD2. CDR1 and CDR2 from the germline V gene are SGHRS and YFSETQ. Trimming cost V 4 bases and J 15 bases; bases outside gene matches: 15. The CDR3 runs to 15 residues. The CDR3 loop is CASSPTATSGAVSFF. The CDR3 DNA sequence: TGCGCCAGCAGCCCGACCGCGACTAGCGGGGCCGTTTCGTTCTTC.

This chain joins TRBV5-1 and TRBJ1-1; D call uncertain. Trimming took off 1 base at V and 4 bases at J, with 11 bases between the two ends. The CDR3 contains 14 residues. Germline V lookup: CDR1 SGHRS, CDR2 YFSETQ. The CDR3 sequence is CASSLTREATEAFF. The CDR3 coding sequence is TGCGCCAGCAGCTTGACCCGGGAAGCCACTGAAGCTTTCTTT.

The genes are TRBV28 and TRBJ2-7; 8 bases are shared with TRBD1. The germline V gene has CDR1 MDHEN and CDR2 SYDVKM. CDR3 length equals 13 residues. V lost 6 bases, J lost 3 bases, and 4 bases stayed unmatched. CDR3 amino acids: CASRRTGGYEQYF. DNA of the CDR3: TGTGCCAGCAGGCGAACAGGGGGCTACGAGCAGTACTTC.

The chain employs TRBV7-8 and TRBJ1-5, with 9 bases that match TRBD1. The CDR3 has 17 residues. From germline, CDR1 is SGHVS and CDR2 FQNEAQ. Trimming removed 5 bases from V and 5 bases from J; junction bases left unmatched: 13. The CDR3 loop is CASSHVPGQGADQPQHF. DNA of the CDR3: TGTGCCAGCAGCCATGTCCCGGGACAGGGCGCGGATCAGCCCCAGCATTTT.

The chain recombines TRBV7-9 with TRBJ2-3; TRBD1 matches at 8 bases. This CDR3 has 16 amino acids. V gave up 5 bases and J gave up 2 bases; unmatched junction bases: 9. Germline V gives CDR1 SEHNR, CDR2 FQNEAQ (reference sequence). CDR3 sequence: CASSPRGQAFTDTQYF. Here the CDR3 DNA reads TGTGCCAGCAGCCCCCGGGGACAGGCCTTCACAGATACGCAGTATTTT.

The rearrangement joins TRBV5-1 to TRBJ1-1, with TRBD1 matching over 9 bases. CDR1 is SGHRS, CDR2 YFSETQ, per germline. The CDR3 spans 15 residues. With V trimmed by 3 bases and J by 1 base, 4 bases remained unmatched. The chain's CDR3 is CASSSWTGENTEAFF. DNA for the CDR3: TGCGCCAGCAGCTCTTGGACAGGGGAGAACACTGAAGCTTTCTTT.

V and J are TRBV4-3 and TRBJ2-1; 9 bases are a match to TRBD2. The V gene's germline CDR1 is LGHNA and CDR2 YSLEER. This CDR3 spans 14 amino acids. J was trimmed by 12 bases and V by 1 base; bases with no gene match: 7. In DNA form, the CDR3 reads TGCGCCAGCAGCCAAGGGTCCGCTAGCGGGATGCAGTTCTTC. Residues: CASSQGSASGMQFF.

The chain has TRBV9 and TRBJ2-3; TRBD2 matches at 8 bases. CDR3 length: 13 amino acids. The germline CDR1 and CDR2 sequences are SGDLS and YYNGEE. V trimming: 5 bases; J trimming: 6 bases; junction bases outside the gene matches: 5. CDR3 DNA: TGTGCCAGCAGTGGACTAGCCCGTGATACGCAGTATTTT. Amino acids: CASSGLARDTQYF.

J is TRBJ1-1 and V is TRBV13; no definite D call. V lost 5 bases and J lost 4, with 11 bases in between. Germline V gene data show CDR1 as PRHDT and CDR2 as FYEKMQ (reference sequence). This CDR3 region has 13 residues. The CDR3 sequence: CASSGGKSTEAFF. In nucleotides, the CDR3 is TGTGCCAGCAGCGGCGGGAAATCCACTGAAGCTTTCTTT.

This chain uses TRBV7-2 with TRBJ2-1; D gene uncertain. Germline lookup yields CDR1 SGHTA and CDR2 FQGNSA. The CDR3 sequence is 12 residues long. Trimming took 2 bases from V and 8 from J, leaving 7 bases between them. Written as DNA, the CDR3 is TGTGCCAGCAGCTTAACGAGAGATGAGCAGTTCTTC. Its translation: CASSLTRDEQFF.

V and J are TRBV28 and TRBJ2-3; no definite D call. This CDR3 is built from 13 residues. Looked up from germline, CDR1 is MDHEN and CDR2 is SYDVKM. V dropped 8 bases and J dropped 2 bases, with 11 bases sitting between them. CDR3: CASALENTDTQYF. CDR3 DNA: TGTGCCAGCGCCCTAGAAAACACAGATACGCAGTATTTT.

The rearrangement uses TRBV2 and TRBJ1-3, with TRBD1 identical over 9 bases. This CDR3 is 15 amino acids long. V shed 3 bases, J shed 4 bases, and the junction held 4 bases outside the gene matches. Germline CDR1 SNHLY, CDR2 FYNNEI. CDR3 DNA sequence: TGTGCCAGCAGTGATACGGACAGGGGAGGAAACACCATATATTTT. Protein: CASSDTDRGGNTIYF.

Comment on this clone: Other DNA sequences in this specimen translate into the identical CDR3. The chain has TRBV6-5 and TRBJ1-5; tentative D call: TRBD1 (5 bases). The V and J ends lost 4 bases and 6 bases respectively, with 7 bases between them. CDR1 and CDR2 from the germline V gene are MNHEY and SVGAGI. The CDR3 spans 12 residues. This CDR3 reads CASSSGGQPQHF. As DNA, the CDR3 is TGTGCCAGCAGTTCGGGGGGTCAGCCCCAGCATTTT.

V usage is TRBV4-1 and J usage is TRBJ2-7, with D maybe TRBD2 (5 bases). Germline CDR1 MGHRA, CDR2 YSYEKL. The CDR3 has 14 amino acids. Trimming took 0 bases from V and 3 from J, leaving 9 bases between them. The CDR3 coding sequence is TGCGCCAGCAGCCAAGAGGAGGCCGTCTACGAGCAGTACTTC. Amino acid sequence: CASSQEEAVYEQYF.

This chain uses TRBV10-3 with TRBJ1-4; D remains unclear. With 10 bases removed from V and 4 bases from J, the gap between germline ends came to 16 bases. Germline V gene lookup returns CDR1 ENHRY and CDR2 SYGVKD. The CDR3 contains 14 residues. The CDR3 sequence: CATRVAANNEKLFF. The CDR3 coding sequence is TGTGCCACCCGGGTGGCAGCTAATAATGAAAAACTGTTTTTT.

The CDR3 sequence is CASSLVTGGNQPQHF. Here the CDR3 DNA reads TGTGCCAGCAGCTTAGTCACGGGGGGGAATCAGCCCCAGCATTTT. The rearrangement uses TRBV7-2 and TRBJ1-5, with a weak D call TRBD1 (5 bases). CDR3 length: 15 amino acids. Germline V CDR1 and CDR2: SGHTA, FQGNSA. Trimming took off 1 base at V and 4 bases at J, with 11 bases between the two ends.

The V and J genes are TRBV2 and TRBJ2-7, with D possibly TRBD2 on 5 matching bases. V dropped 6 bases and J dropped 2 bases, with 14 bases sitting between them. The CDR3 contains 14 residues. Germline CDR1 reads SNHLY; CDR2 reads FYNNEI. The CDR3: CASRGRTVAYEQYF. The CDR3 nucleotides read TGTGCCAGCAGGGGTAGGACTGTAGCCTACGAGCAGTACTTC.

The V and J genes are TRBV11-2 and TRBJ2-3, with 8 bases lining up with TRBD1. Trimming took 3 bases from V and 4 from J; bases not matched to a gene: 6. The CDR3 has 15 amino acids. CDR1 is SGHAT and CDR2 is FQNNGV in the germline V gene. The CDR3: CASSFGDRGADTQYF. The CDR3 DNA reads as TGTGCCAGCAGCTTCGGCGACAGGGGTGCAGATACGCAGTATTTT.